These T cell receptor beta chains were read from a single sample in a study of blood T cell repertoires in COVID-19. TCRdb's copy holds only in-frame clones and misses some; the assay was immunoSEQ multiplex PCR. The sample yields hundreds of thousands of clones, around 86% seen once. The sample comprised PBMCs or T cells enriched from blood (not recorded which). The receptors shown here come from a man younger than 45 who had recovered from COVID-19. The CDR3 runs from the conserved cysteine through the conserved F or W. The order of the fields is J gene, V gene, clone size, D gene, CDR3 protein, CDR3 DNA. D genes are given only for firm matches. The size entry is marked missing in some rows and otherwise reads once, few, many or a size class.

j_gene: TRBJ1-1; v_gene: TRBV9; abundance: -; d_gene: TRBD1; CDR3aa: CASSVFPITGVGTEAFF; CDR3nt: TGTGCCAGCAGCGTTTTCCCTATAACAGGGGTGGGCACTGAAGCTTTCTTT
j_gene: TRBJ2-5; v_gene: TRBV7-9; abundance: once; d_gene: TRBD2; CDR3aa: CASSTAGVQETQYF; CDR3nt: TGTGCCAGCAGCACCGCGGGGGTCCAAGAGACCCAGTACTTC
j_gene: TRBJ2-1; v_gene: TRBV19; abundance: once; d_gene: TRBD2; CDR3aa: CASYSGLAGESRSYNEQFF; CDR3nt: TGTGCCTCCTACTCGGGACTAGCGGGAGAGAGTCGTTCCTACAATGAGCAGTTCTTC
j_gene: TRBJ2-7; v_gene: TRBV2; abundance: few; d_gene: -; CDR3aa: CARTKGSSYEQYF; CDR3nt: TGTGCCAGGACAAAGGGGTCCTCCTACGAGCAGTACTTC
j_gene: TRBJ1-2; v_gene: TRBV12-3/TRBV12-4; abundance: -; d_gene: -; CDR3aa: CASSLGRTGGYTF; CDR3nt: TGTGCCAGCAGTTTAGGGAGAACGGGTGGCTACACCTTC
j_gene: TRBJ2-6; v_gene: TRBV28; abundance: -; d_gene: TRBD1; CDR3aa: CASSLGTGALSGANVLTF; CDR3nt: TGTGCCAGCAGTCTAGGGACAGGGGCCCTCTCTGGGGCCAACGTCCTGACTTTC
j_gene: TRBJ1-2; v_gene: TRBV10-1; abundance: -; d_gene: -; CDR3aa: CASSETSQGRGYTF; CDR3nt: TGCGCCAGCAGTGAGACGTCCCAGGGCCGGGGCTACACCTTC
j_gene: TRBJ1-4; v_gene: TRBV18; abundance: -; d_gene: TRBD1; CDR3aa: CASSSTGTGVEKLFF; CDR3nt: TGTGCCAGCTCGTCCACCGGGACAGGGGTGGAAAAACTGTTTTTT
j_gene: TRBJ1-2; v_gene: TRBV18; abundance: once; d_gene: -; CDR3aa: CASSDTAGNYGYTF; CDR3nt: TGTGCCAGCTCAGATACCGCAGGGAACTATGGCTACACCTTC
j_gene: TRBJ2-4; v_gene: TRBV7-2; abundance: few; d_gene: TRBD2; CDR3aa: CASSLAAGGVKNIQYF; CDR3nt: TGTGCCAGCAGCTTAGCGGCGGGAGGAGTCAAAAACATTCAGTACTTC
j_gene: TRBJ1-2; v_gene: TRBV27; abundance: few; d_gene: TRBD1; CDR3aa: CASSSRTGAYGYTF; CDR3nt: TGTGCCAGCAGTTCCCGGACAGGGGCCTATGGCTACACCTTC
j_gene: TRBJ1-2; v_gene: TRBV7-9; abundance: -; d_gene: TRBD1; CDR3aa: CASSSDGQGRGYTF; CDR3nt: TGTGCCAGCAGCTCCGACGGACAGGGTCGTGGCTACACCTTC
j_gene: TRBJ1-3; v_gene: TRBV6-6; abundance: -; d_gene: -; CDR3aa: CASRKTINTGNTIYF; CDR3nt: TGTGCCAGCAGAAAGACAATCAACACTGGAAACACCATATATTTT
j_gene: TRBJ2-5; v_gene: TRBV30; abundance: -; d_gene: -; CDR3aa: CAWSKSSQAETQYF; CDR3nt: TGTGCCTGGAGTAAGTCTAGCCAGGCTGAGACCCAGTACTTC
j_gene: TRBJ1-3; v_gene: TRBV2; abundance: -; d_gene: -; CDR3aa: CASSSERGMRGNTIYF; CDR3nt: TGTGCCAGCAGTTCGGAAAGGGGGATGAGGGGAAACACCATATATTTT
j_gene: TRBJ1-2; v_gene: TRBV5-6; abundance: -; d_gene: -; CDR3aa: CASSLGRVYGYTF; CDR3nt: TGTGCCAGCAGCTTGGGCAGGGTCTATGGCTACACCTTC
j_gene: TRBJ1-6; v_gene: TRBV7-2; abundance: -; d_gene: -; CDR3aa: CASSLFTLPEGVHLHF; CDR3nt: TGTGCCAGCAGCTTGTTTACTTTACCCGAAGGGGTTCACCTCCACTTT
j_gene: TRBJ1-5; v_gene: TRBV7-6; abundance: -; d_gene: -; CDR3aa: CASSLDGGRRNQPQHF; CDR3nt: TGTGCCAGCAGCTTAGACGGAGGCCGGCGCAATCAGCCCCAGCATTTT
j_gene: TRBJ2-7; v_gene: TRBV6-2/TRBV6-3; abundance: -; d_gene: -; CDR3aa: CASSYDDSSYEQYF; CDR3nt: TGTGCCAGCAGTTACGACGACAGCTCCTACGAGCAGTACTTC
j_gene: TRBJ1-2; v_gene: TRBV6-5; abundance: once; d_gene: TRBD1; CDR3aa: CASSFDRDYGYTF; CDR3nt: TGTGCCAGCAGTTTCGACAGGGACTATGGCTACACCTTC
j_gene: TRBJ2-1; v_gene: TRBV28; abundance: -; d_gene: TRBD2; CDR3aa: CASRGTSGYNEQFF; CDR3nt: TGTGCCAGCAGGGGGACTAGCGGTTACAATGAGCAGTTCTTC
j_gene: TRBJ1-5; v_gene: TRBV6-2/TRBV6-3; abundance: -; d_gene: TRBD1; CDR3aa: CASSYSQGVNQPQHF; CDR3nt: TGTGCCAGCAGTTACTCACAGGGGGTCAATCAGCCCCAGCATTTT
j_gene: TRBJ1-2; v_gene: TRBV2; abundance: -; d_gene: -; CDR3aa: CASSLGLYGYTF; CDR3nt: TGTGCCAGCAGCCTTGGACTATATGGCTACACCTTC
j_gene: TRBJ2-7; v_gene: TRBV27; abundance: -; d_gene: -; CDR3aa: CASSRGLLYEQYF; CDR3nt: TGTGCCAGCAGTCGTGGGCTACTCTACGAGCAGTACTTC
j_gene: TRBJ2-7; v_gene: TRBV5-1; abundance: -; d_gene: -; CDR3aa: CASSLPPGDEQYF; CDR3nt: TGCGCCAGCAGCTTACCCCCGGGGGACGAGCAGTACTTC
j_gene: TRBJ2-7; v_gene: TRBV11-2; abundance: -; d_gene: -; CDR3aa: CASSPLRWKRGSYEQYF; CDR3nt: TGTGCCAGCAGCCCACTCAGATGGAAACGAGGCTCCTACGAGCAGTACTTC
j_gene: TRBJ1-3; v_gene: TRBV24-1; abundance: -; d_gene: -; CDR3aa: CATMFGNTIYF; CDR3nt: TGTGCCACCATGTTCGGGAACACCATATATTTT
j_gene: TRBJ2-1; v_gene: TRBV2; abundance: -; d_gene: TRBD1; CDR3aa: CASSPGQGTSSSYNEQFF; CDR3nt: TGTGCCAGCAGTCCGGGACAGGGAACTTCGAGCTCCTACAATGAGCAGTTCTTC
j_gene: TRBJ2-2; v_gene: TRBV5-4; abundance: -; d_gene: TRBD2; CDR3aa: CASSLGLAGAYGELFF; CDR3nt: TGTGCCAGCAGCTTGGGACTAGCGGGAGCTTACGGGGAGCTGTTTTTT
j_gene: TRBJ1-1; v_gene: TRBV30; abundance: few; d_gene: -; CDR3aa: CAWSSGINTEAFF; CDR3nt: TGTGCCTGGAGTTCGGGGATAAACACTGAAGCTTTCTTT
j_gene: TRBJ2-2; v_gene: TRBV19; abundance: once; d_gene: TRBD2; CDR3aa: CASSIREGNTGELFF; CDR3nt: TGTGCCAGTAGTATAAGGGAGGGGAACACCGGGGAGCTGTTTTTT
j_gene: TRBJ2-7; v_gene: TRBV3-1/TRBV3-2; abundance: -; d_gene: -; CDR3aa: CASLSRSYEQYF; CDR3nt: TGTGCCAGCCTATCCCGATCCTACGAGCAGTACTTC
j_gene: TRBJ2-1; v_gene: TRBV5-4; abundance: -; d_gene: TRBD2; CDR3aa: CASSFERDYNEQFF; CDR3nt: TGTGCCAGCAGCTTTGAGCGGGACTACAATGAGCAGTTCTTC
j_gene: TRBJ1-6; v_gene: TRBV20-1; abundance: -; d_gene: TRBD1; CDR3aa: CSASPYDRGYNSPLHF; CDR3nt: TGCAGTGCTAGTCCCTATGACAGGGGCTATAATTCACCCCTCCACTTT
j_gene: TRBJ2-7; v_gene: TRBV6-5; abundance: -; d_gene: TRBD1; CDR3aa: CASRTGDRYEQYF; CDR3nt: TGTGCCAGCAGAACGGGGGACAGGTACGAGCAGTACTTC
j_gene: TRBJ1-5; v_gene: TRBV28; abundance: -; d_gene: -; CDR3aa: CASRSAGGRTNQPQHF; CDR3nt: TGTGCCAGCAGATCTGCTGGGGGCAGGACGAATCAGCCCCAGCATTTT
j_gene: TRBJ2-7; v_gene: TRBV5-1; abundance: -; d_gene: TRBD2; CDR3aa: CASSLETSAYEQYF; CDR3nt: TGCGCCAGCAGCTTGGAGACTAGCGCCTACGAGCAGTACTTC
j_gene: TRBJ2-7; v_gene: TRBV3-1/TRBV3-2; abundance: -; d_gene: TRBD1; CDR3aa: CASRATGFYEQYF; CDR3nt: TGTGCCAGCAGAGCGACAGGGTTCTACGAGCAGTACTTC
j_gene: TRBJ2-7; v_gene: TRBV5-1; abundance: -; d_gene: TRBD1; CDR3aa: CASSTTGQGLYEQYF; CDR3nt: TGCGCCAGCAGCACCACGGGACAGGGTTTGTACGAGCAGTACTTC
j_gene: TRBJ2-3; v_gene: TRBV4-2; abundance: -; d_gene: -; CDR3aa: CASSQMRAPSDTQYF; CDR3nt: TGTGCCAGCAGCCAAATGCGGGCGCCTTCGGATACGCAGTATTTT
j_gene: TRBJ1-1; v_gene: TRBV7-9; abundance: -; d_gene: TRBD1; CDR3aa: CASSPEGRGRANTEAFF; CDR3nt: TGTGCCAGCAGCCCAGAGGGCAGGGGGCGAGCGAACACTGAAGCTTTCTTT
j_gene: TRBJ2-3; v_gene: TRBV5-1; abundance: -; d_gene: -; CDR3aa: CASSFEGGADTQYF; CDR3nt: TGCGCCAGCAGCTTTGAAGGGGGTGCAGATACGCAGTATTTT
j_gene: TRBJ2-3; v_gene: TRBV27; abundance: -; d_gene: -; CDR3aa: CASSLSRATDTQYF; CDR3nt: TGTGCCAGCAGTTTATCGAGGGCCACAGATACGCAGTATTTT
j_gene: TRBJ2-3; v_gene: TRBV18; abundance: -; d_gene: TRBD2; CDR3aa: CASSRTQLAGGADTQYF; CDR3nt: TGTGCCAGCTCACGCACCCAACTAGCGGGGGGCGCAGATACGCAGTATTTT
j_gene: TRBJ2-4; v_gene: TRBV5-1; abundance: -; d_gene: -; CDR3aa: CASRGQPGNIQYF; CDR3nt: TGCGCCAGCAGAGGACAGCCTGGAAACATTCAGTACTTC
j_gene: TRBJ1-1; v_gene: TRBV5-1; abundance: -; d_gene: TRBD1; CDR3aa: CASSLRTGGDMNTEAFF; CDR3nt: TGCGCCAGCAGCTTAAGAACAGGGGGCGATATGAACACTGAAGCTTTCTTT
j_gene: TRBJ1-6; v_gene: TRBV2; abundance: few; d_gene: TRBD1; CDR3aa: CASSWTGGPLAGSPLHF; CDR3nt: TGTGCCAGCAGTTGGACAGGGGGTCCCCTAGCTGGCTCACCCCTCCACTTT
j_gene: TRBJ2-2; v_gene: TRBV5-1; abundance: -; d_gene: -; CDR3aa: CASSLVRGTGELFF; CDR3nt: TGCGCCAGCAGCTTGGTACGGGGCACCGGGGAGCTGTTTTTT